Shown below are 15 T cell receptor beta chains from a single sample sequenced in a study of blood T cell repertoires in COVID-19. Assay used: immunoSEQ multiplex PCR; TCRdb lists only in-frame clones, some missing. The sample gives approximately 290,000 clones, about nine tenths of which show up once; around 2.1% is in the top ten. Material for sequencing was peripheral blood. The origin of the receptors is a man aged 18 to 29 with active or convalescent COVID-19.

This chain links TRBV28 with TRBJ1-5; D uncertain. Germline values: CDR1 MDHEN, CDR2 SYDVKM. V was trimmed by 2 bases and J by 6 bases, leaving 8 bases between them. The length of the CDR3 is 13 residues. The DNA of the CDR3 is TGTGCCAGCAGTTTAGCGCTACGTCAGCCCCAGCATTTT. This translates into CASSLALRQPQHF.

J is TRBJ2-3 and V is TRBV7-9; TRBD2 aligns across 8 bases. Germline CDR1 is SEHNR and CDR2 is FQNEAQ (reference sequence). CDR3 length equals 16 residues. V lost 5 bases to trimming and J lost 4 bases; unmatched junction nucleotides: 11. In DNA, the CDR3 is TGTGCCAGCAGCCCCGATAGCGGGGTATCCCCAGATACGCAGTATTTT. It yields the protein CASSPDSGVSPDTQYF. Full variable domain (remainder filled in from reference TRBV7-9 and TRBJ2-3): DTGVSQNPRHKITKRGQNVTFRCDPISEHNRLYWYRQTLGQGPEFLTYFQNEAQLEKSRLLSDRFSAERPKGSFSTLEIQRTEQGDSAMYLCASSPDSGVSPDTQYFGPGTRLTVL.

V is TRBV27 and J is TRBJ2-7, with TRBD1 as a possible D gene (6 bases). V lost 2 bases and J lost 2, with 13 bases in between. Germline values: CDR1 MNHEY, CDR2 SMNVEV (reference sequence). The CDR3 is 15 amino acids. The CDR3 region has the DNA TGTGCCAGCAGTTTAGGAATACAGGGCCCCTACGAGCAGTACTTC. It codes for CASSLGIQGPYEQYF.

V usage is TRBV6-5 and J usage is TRBJ1-6; 8 positions agree with TRBD1. This CDR3 is built from 13 residues. Germline V gene lookup returns CDR1 MNHEY and CDR2 SVGAGI. J was trimmed by 16 bases and V by 0 bases; bases with no gene match: 5. The CDR3 sequence is CASSYSPGQVLHF. The CDR3 DNA sequence: TGTGCCAGCAGTTACTCTCCGGGACAGGTACTCCACTTT.

The J gene is TRBJ2-1, the V gene TRBV27; TRBD1 is a possible D gene (6 bases). The germline V gene encodes CDR1 MNHEY and CDR2 SMNVEV (reference sequence). V was clipped by 4 bases and J by 5 bases, with 18 bases between them. The CDR3 length is 16 residues. The CDR3 nucleotides read TGTGCCAGCAGTTCCCCTACTGACAGGCCGGACAATGAGCAGTTCTTC. It yields the protein CASSSPTDRPDNEQFF.

V and J are TRBV3-1 (or the pseudogene TRBV3-2) and TRBJ2-1, with TRBD2 matching 12 bases. The CDR3 extends over 16 amino acids. After removal of 4 bases from V and 4 bases from J, the junction contained 5 bases not matched to a gene. CDR1 LGHDT and CDR2 YNNKEL come from the germline V gene (reference sequence). DNA for the CDR3: TGTGCCAGCAGCCCCTACCTAGCGGGAGGGTACAATGAGCAGTTCTTC. The encoded protein is CASSPYLAGGYNEQFF.

The genes are TRBV5-1 and TRBJ2-7; D perhaps matches TRBD2 (6 bases). Germline CDR1 is SGHRS and CDR2 is YFSETQ. This CDR3 comprises 15 residues. The V end was cut by 0 bases, the J end by 4 bases, with 14 bases between. The DNA for the CDR3 is TGCGCCAGCAGCTTGGCTGGAGGGGTAGTATACGAGCAGTACTTC. The encoded protein is CASSLAGGVVYEQYF.

CDR3 DNA: TGTGCCAGCAGTTTTCAGGGTGGCCAGCCCCAGCATTTT. It translates to CASSFQGGQPQHF. This rearrangement joins TRBV27 to TRBJ1-5, with a possible D match to TRBD1 (5 bases). The V gene lost 3 bases and the J gene lost 7 bases, with 10 bases spanning the gap. The germline V gene encodes CDR1 MNHEY and CDR2 SMNVEV (reference sequence). This CDR3 is built from 13 residues.

The chain recombines TRBV6-6 with TRBJ2-3; weak D call: TRBD2 (5 bases). V was cut by 7 bases and J by 2 bases, with 10 bases left in between. The CDR3 extends over 13 amino acids. Germline CDR1 reads MNHNY; CDR2 reads SVGAGI (reference sequence). CDR3 nucleotide sequence: TGTGCCAGCAACTCCCTAGCCACAGATACGCAGTATTTT. Translation: CASNSLATDTQYF.

The V gene is TRBV3-1 (or the pseudogene TRBV3-2), the J gene TRBJ2-5; TRBD2 aligns across 10 bases. J was trimmed by 2 bases and V by 4 bases; bases with no gene match: 13. The CDR3 totals 18 residues. Germline lookup yields CDR1 LGHDT and CDR2 YNNKEL (reference sequence). The CDR3, as DNA: TGTGCCAGCAGCCCCCGGTCTGATGGGACTAGCGTACAAGAGACCCAGTACTTC. Protein sequence: CASSPRSDGTSVQETQYF.

The chain joins TRBV19 to TRBJ2-7, with TRBD1 matching 12 bases. J was trimmed by 7 bases and V by 7 bases; bases with no gene match: 8. In germline, CDR1 is LNHDA, CDR2 SQIVND (reference sequence). This CDR3 contains 14 residues. Written as DNA, the CDR3 is TGTGCCAGTACTAGGGGACAGGGGGCTGGAGAGCAGTACTTC. Protein sequence: CASTRGQGAGEQYF.

CDR3 region: CASSLAGFVENIQYF. The CDR3 region has the DNA TGTGCCAGCAGCTTAGCGGGGTTCGTAGAAAACATTCAGTACTTC. The rearrangement links TRBV13 to TRBJ2-4, with TRBD2 as a possible D gene (5 bases). CDR1 is PRHDT, CDR2 FYEKMQ, per germline (reference sequence). V lost 1 base, J lost 5 bases, and 12 bases lay in between. The CDR3 extends over 15 amino acids. The full variable domain, with the rest looked up from reference TRBV13 and TRBJ2-4, is AAGVIQSPRHLIKEKRETATLKCYPIPRHDTVYWYQQGPGQDPQFLISFYEKMQSDKGSIPDRFSAQQFSDYHSELNMSSLELGDSALYFCASSLAGFVENIQYFGAGTRLSVL.

Worth noting for this clone: The sample holds other DNA sequences that translate to the same CDR3. The chain recombines TRBV7-9 with TRBJ2-7; D call uncertain. The CDR3 runs to 12 residues. With 1 base removed from V and 2 bases from J, the gap between germline ends came to 3 bases. Germline V gene sequence: CDR1 SEHNR, CDR2 FQNEAQ (reference sequence). The CDR3 region is CASSLDTYEQYF. The CDR3 DNA is TGTGCCAGCAGCTTAGACACCTACGAGCAGTACTTC.

This chain connects TRBV7-2 to TRBJ2-2; 10 positions agree with TRBD1. Unmatched junction bases numbered 4, after V lost 4 bases and J lost 5 bases. In germline, CDR1 is SGHTA, CDR2 FQGNSA. The CDR3 totals 15 residues. This chain's CDR3 is CASSWTGGLTGELFF. CDR3 nucleotides: TGTGCCAGCAGCTGGACAGGGGGTTTGACCGGGGAGCTGTTTTTT.

This chain connects TRBV27 to TRBJ2-3, with D perhaps TRBD2 (5 bases). Germline values: CDR1 MNHEY, CDR2 SMNVEV (reference sequence). V was trimmed by 4 bases and J by 7 bases, leaving 9 bases between them. The CDR3 has 12 amino acids. DNA of the CDR3: TGTGCCAGCAGTTCACTAGGGAATACGCAGTATTTT. This encodes CASSSLGNTQYF.